A single sample is the source of the 24 T cell receptor beta chains below, sequenced in a study of T-cell memory formation after mild COVID-19. TCRdb re-called the 5' RACE reads with MiXCR, one entry per CDR3 protein. The table has 300,000 to 350,000 distinct CDR3 sequences, roughly an eighth seen once. Sequencing was carried out using PBMCs or a T cell subset sorted from them (not recorded which). The source of these receptors is a man between 18 and 35 years old who had mild COVID-19 (a few samples of this study predate the infection). Cell type and time point are not known.

This clonotype was found many times. The chain links TRBV7-2 to TRBJ1-2; no clear D. Germline CDR1 is SGHTA and CDR2 is FQGNSA. The CDR3 spans 13 residues. Trimming pared 2 bases from V and 4 bases from J, leaving 8 bases between. CDR3 DNA: TGTGCCAGCAGCTTAAACGGGTTCTATGGCTACACCTTC. This gives the protein CASSLNGFYGYTF.

The CDR3 is CASSVGAPGTGTQYF. Here the CDR3 DNA reads TGTGCCAGCAGCGTCGGGGCCCCCGGGACAGGGACGCAGTATTTT. The chain recombines TRBV9 with TRBJ2-3; TRBD1 aligns across 9 bases. Germline CDR1 reads SGDLS; CDR2 reads YYNGEE. The ends lost 2 bases at V and 9 bases at J; junction bases unmatched: 10. CDR3 length: 15 amino acids.

There are a few counts of this clonotype. The chain employs TRBV5-1 and TRBJ2-3; D tentatively reads TRBD1 or TRBD2 (5 bases each). CDR3 length: 15 residues. CDR1 and CDR2 (germline): SGHRS, YFSETQ. Trimming took 2 bases from V and 3 from J, leaving 13 bases between them. The CDR3 protein is CASSFVGVGTDTQYF. DNA of the CDR3: TGCGCCAGCAGCTTCGTGGGGGTGGGGACAGATACGCAGTATTTT.

This clonotype was picked up a small number of times. The rearrangement uses TRBV7-2 and TRBJ1-4, with D tentatively TRBD1 (5 bases). Trimming cost V 2 bases and J 8 bases, with 18 bases left between them. The germline CDR1 and CDR2 sequences are SGHTA and FQGNSA. The CDR3 is 16 amino acids. Here the CDR3 reads CASSLRRSGGWEKLFF. For the CDR3, the DNA is TGTGCCAGCAGCTTACGTCGGTCGGGGGGATGGGAAAAACTGTTTTTT.

This clonotype came up a few times. The J gene is TRBJ1-5, the V gene TRBV20-1; TRBD1 is a possible D gene (5 bases). The germline V and J ends were trimmed by 4 bases and 7 bases, with 17 bases remaining between them. The CDR3 is made up of 14 amino acids. The germline V gene has CDR1 DFQATT and CDR2 SNEGSKA (reference sequence). The CDR3 protein is CSAKRGFLGQPQHF. The CDR3 region has the DNA TGCAGTGCTAAAAGGGGTTTTCTTGGCCAGCCCCAGCATTTT.

This clonotype has a handful of counts. The rearrangement links TRBV30 to TRBJ1-1; 7 nucleotides line up with TRBD1. Germline V gene lookup returns CDR1 GTSNPN and CDR2 SVGIG (reference sequence). The V gene end was trimmed by 4 bases and the J gene end by 10 bases; junction bases not matched to a gene: 15. The CDR3 is 14 amino acids. The CDR3 DNA follows: TGTGCCTGGAAAAGGCAGGGGGATACCATGGGAGCTTTCTTT. Translated: CAWKRQGDTMGAFF.

This clonotype has a handful of counts. This chain uses TRBV18 with TRBJ2-1, with D possibly TRBD2 on 6 matching bases. The CDR3 loop spans 16 amino acids. From germline, CDR1 is KGHSH and CDR2 LQKENI. Deletions cut 2 bases from V and 9 bases from J, with 20 bases between. This CDR3 is CASSPVTSPPSIEQFF. The CDR3 coding sequence is TGTGCCAGCTCACCAGTGACTAGTCCTCCCTCAATTGAGCAGTTCTTC.

This chain connects TRBV6-5 to TRBJ2-1; D gene unclear. V was clipped by 8 bases and J by 0 bases, with 5 bases between them. From germline, CDR1 is MNHEY and CDR2 SVGAGI. There are 12 residues in the CDR3. The CDR3 protein is CASGYSYNEQFF. The CDR3 DNA sequence: TGTGCCAGCGGGTACTCCTACAATGAGCAGTTCTTC.

The chain recombines TRBV4-3 with TRBJ1-1; the D is unclear. Trimming removed 3 bases at V and 5 bases at J, with 13 bases between. The germline gives CDR1 LGHNA, CDR2 YSLEER. The CDR3 loop spans 14 amino acids. Here the CDR3 reads CASSQHGLSTEAFF. In nucleotides, the CDR3 is TGCGCCAGCAGCCAGCACGGGCTAAGTACTGAAGCTTTCTTT.

The V gene is TRBV5-1, the J gene TRBJ1-1; D possibly corresponds to TRBD1 (6 bases). The CDR3 is 13 residues long. Germline CDR1 reads SGHRS; CDR2 reads YFSETQ. Deletions cut 4 bases from V and 6 bases from J, with 13 bases between. For the CDR3, the DNA is TGCGCCAGCAGCCACGGACAGTCCGCTGAAGCTTTCTTT. It specifies CASSHGQSAEAFF.

Concerning this clonotype: A much bigger clone sits one base away, suggesting this may be a read error. The chain combines TRBV2 with TRBJ2-7; unclear D gene. CDR1 is SNHLY and CDR2 is FYNNEI in the germline V gene. The CDR3 is 14 amino acids. The DNA for the CDR3 is TGTGCCAGCCGTCCTCGTTTCACCTGGTACGAGAAGTACGTC. Encoded protein: CASRPRFTWYEKYV.

The V gene is TRBV9, the J gene TRBJ1-2; TRBD1 is a possible D gene (6 bases). Trimming took off 0 bases at V and 7 bases at J, with 10 bases between the two ends. This CDR3 is 13 amino acids long. Germline-derived CDR1 and CDR2 are SGDLS and YYNGEE. The CDR3 nucleotides read TGTGCCAGCAGCGTAGACAGGGCCGGTGGCTACACCTTC. It encodes CASSVDRAGGYTF.

The chain employs TRBV7-9 and TRBJ1-4; D not certain. The CDR3 spans 16 residues. Trimming stripped 7 bases from V and 8 bases from J, with 23 bases between. Germline CDR1 is SEHNR and CDR2 is FQNEAQ (reference sequence). The CDR3, as DNA: TGTGCCAGCATGCCGTACCCCAACGGACCTCTCGAAAAACTGTTTTTT. Its protein is CASMPYPNGPLEKLFF.

This clonotype has a single count. The junction does not match germline at one end; this may be a read error. This sequence joins TRBV4-1 and TRBJ2-2; D possibly corresponds to TRBD1 (5 bases). CDR1 and CDR2 from the germline V gene are MGHRA and YSYEKL. This CDR3 spans 13 amino acids. CDR3: CASSQGPTGELFF. CDR3 DNA sequence: TGCGCCAGCAGCCAGGGGCCCACCGGTGAGCTGTTTTTT.

The chain uses TRBV7-3 and TRBJ2-3; D not resolved. The CDR3 is 14 residues long. The germline CDR1 and CDR2 sequences are SGHTA and FQGTGA. V was shortened by 1 base and J by 2 bases, with 7 bases between the two germline ends. DNA of the CDR3: TGTGCCAGCAGCTTAATCGCCAACACAGATACGCAGTATTTT. Translated, it gives CASSLIANTDTQYF.

This chain's CDR3 is CASSFGTDNEKLFF. Here the CDR3 DNA reads TGCGCCAGCAGCTTCGGGACAGATAATGAAAAACTGTTTTTT. This chain connects TRBV5-1 to TRBJ1-4; 7 bases are a match to TRBD1. Germline CDR1 and CDR2: SGHRS and YFSETQ. V was clipped by 2 bases and J by 4 bases; unmatched bases: 2. This CDR3 has 14 amino acids.

The V gene is TRBV11-2, the J gene TRBJ2-2, with D possibly TRBD2 on 6 matching bases. Deletions cut 11 bases from V and 7 bases from J, with 14 bases between. Germline V lookup: CDR1 SGHAT, CDR2 FQNNGV. The CDR3 runs to 12 residues. The CDR3 DNA is TGTGCCTGCACTCGCGGGGACGGGGAGCTGTTTTTT. This sequence encodes CACTRGDGELFF.

The chain is built from TRBV19 and TRBJ1-1; weak D call: TRBD1 (5 bases). Germline CDR1 and CDR2: LNHDA and SQIVND (reference sequence). Trimming cost V 3 bases and J 0 bases, with 20 bases left between them. CDR3 length: 18 residues. CDR3 region: CASSILGRTSLMNTEAFF. The CDR3 DNA reads as TGTGCCAGTAGTATCCTGGGGAGGACAAGCCTCATGAACACTGAAGCTTTCTTT.

The V gene is TRBV3-1, the J gene TRBJ2-2; D gene uncertain. The V end lost 4 bases, the J end lost 4 bases, and 10 bases lay between the germline ends. The CDR3 is 14 amino acids. Germline V gives CDR1 LGHDT, CDR2 YNNKEL (reference sequence). DNA of the CDR3: TGTGCCAGCAGCCCCCTCCAGGCCACCGGGGAGCTGTTTTTT. Encoded protein: CASSPLQATGELFF.

This clonotype was detected a few times. This chain connects TRBV30 to TRBJ2-7, with D perhaps matching TRBD1 or TRBD2 (6 bases each). The CDR3 is 11 residues long. CDR1 and CDR2 from the germline V gene are GTSNPN and SVGIG (reference sequence). V was trimmed by 6 bases and J by 5 bases, leaving 11 bases between them. The CDR3 DNA reads TGTGCCTGTAAAGGGGGGAACGAGCAGTACTTC. This sequence encodes CACKGGNEQYF.

The chain links TRBV2 to TRBJ2-1; D assignment may be TRBD1 or TRBD2 (6 bases each). The ends were cut back, 7 bases at V and 5 bases at J, with 15 bases in the middle. The CDR3 has 14 residues. Germline CDR1 and CDR2: SNHLY and FYNNEI. CDR3 loop: CASTGAGGNNEQFF. For the CDR3, the DNA is TGTGCCAGCACGGGGGCCGGAGGAAACAATGAGCAGTTCTTC. Full variable domain (missing parts from reference TRBV2 and TRBJ2-1): EPEVTQTPSHQVTQMGQEVILRCVPISNHLYFYWYRQILGQKVEFLVSFYNNEISEKSEIFDDQFSVERPDGSNFTLKIRSTKLEDSAMYFCASTGAGGNNEQFFGPGTRLTVL.

This clonotype has only a few counts. CDR3 in DNA: TGCGCCAGCAGCTCTGGACAGGGAATAGACCAGAACTATGGCTACACCTTC. This translates into CASSSGQGIDQNYGYTF. This chain joins TRBV5-1 and TRBJ1-2; 8 bases are a match to TRBD1. There are 17 residues in the CDR3. The V gene end was trimmed by 3 bases and the J gene end by 2 bases; junction bases not matched to a gene: 12. Germline assignment: CDR1 SGHRS and CDR2 YFSETQ.

This clonotype was found once. This rearrangement joins TRBV15 to TRBJ1-4; D gene uncertain. The V gene's germline CDR1 is LNHNV and CDR2 YYDKDF (reference sequence). This CDR3 is 14 amino acids long. V lost 5 bases and J lost 10, with 17 bases in between. The CDR3 DNA is TGTGCCACCAGCCCCGGGAACCAACGGAGAAAACTGTTTTTT. This gives the protein CATSPGNQRRKLFF.

This chain uses TRBV5-1 with TRBJ2-5; TRBD2 matches at 11 bases. This CDR3 region has 15 residues. V lost 2 bases and J lost 5; bases outside the gene matches: 5. Germline V gives CDR1 SGHRS, CDR2 YFSETQ. The CDR3 nucleotides are TGCGCCAGCAGCTTTAGCGGGGGGGCCCGGGAGACCCAGTACTTC. It specifies CASSFSGGARETQYF.